This TCR beta chain originates from a study of blood T cells in healthy people across ages. Whole-study context: Template switching recovered approximately one barcoded beta molecule for every two T cells.

The length of the CDR3 is 15 residues. Per germline, CDR1 DFQATT and CDR2 SNEGSKA (reference sequence). J was trimmed by 8 bases and V by 5 bases; bases with no gene match: 14. Researchers isolated at least 6.5 million PBMCs per sample. Next came a second PCR, run for about 7 to 12 cycles, which used a sample-barcoded 5' primer along with a J-beta primer mix. One entry per CDR3 protein results from TCRdb running MiXCR on the 5' RACE reads. The table lists 1.5 million to 2 million distinct CDR3 sequences, 35% to 50% of them singletons. The chain carries TRBV20-1 and TRBJ2-1; 8 bases are shared with TRBD2. The TCR comes from a human donor in good health. Input material: blood. CDR3 sequence reads: CSAARRGGGRDEQFF. DNA of the CDR3: TGCAGTGCTGCAAGAAGGGGCGGGGGGAGGGATGAGCAGTTCTTC.